A single sample is the source of the 5 T cell receptor beta chains below, sequenced in a study of cytomegalovirus exposure and HLA in healthy donors. PCR primers comprised 60 Vbeta and 13 Jbeta primers. Repertoires were generated with immunoSEQ multiplex PCR, while TCRdb's copy carries only in-frame clones and drops some. The sample carries approximately 160,000 clones, roughly 80% recorded once. Sequencing input: PBMCs. Receptor source: a young man in good health and CMV-seropositive.

This rearrangement joins TRBV28 to TRBJ2-1; TRBD2 aligns across 10 bases. The germline CDR1 and CDR2 sequences are MDHEN and SYDVKM. The junction had 2 bases not matched to a gene; V was cut back by 6 bases and J by 6 bases. The CDR3 has 13 amino acids. The DNA for the CDR3 is TGTGCCAGCAGACTAGCGGGAACCAATGAGCAGTTCTTC. This translates into CASRLAGTNEQFF.

The chain combines TRBV7-9 with TRBJ2-7; 7 positions agree with TRBD1. J was trimmed by 2 bases and V by 5 bases; bases with no gene match: 6. This CDR3 region has 14 residues. Per the germline V gene, CDR1 is SEHNR and CDR2 is FQNEAQ (reference sequence). The CDR3 loop reads CASSPGQEAYEQYF. The DNA for the CDR3 is TGTGCCAGCAGCCCCGGACAGGAAGCCTACGAGCAGTACTTC. Full variable domain (missing parts from reference TRBV7-9 and TRBJ2-7): DTGVSQNPRHKITKRGQNVTFRCDPISEHNRLYWYRQTLGQGPEFLTYFQNEAQLEKSRLLSDRFSAERPKGSFSTLEIQRTEQGDSAMYLCASSPGQEAYEQYFGPGTRLTVT.

The V gene is TRBV10-2, the J gene TRBJ2-1, with 10 bases matching TRBD2. Germline CDR1 is WSHSY and CDR2 is SAAADI. The V and J ends lost 8 bases and 4 bases, in that order; junction bases with no gene match: 5. This CDR3 contains 14 residues. The CDR3 sequence: CASALAGTYNEQFF. CDR3 DNA: TGCGCCAGCGCACTAGCGGGAACATACAATGAGCAGTTCTTC.

This clone was found a few times. The chain joins TRBV5-6 to TRBJ2-7; a weak D match, TRBD2 (5 bases). From germline, CDR1 is SGHDT and CDR2 YYEEEE. Trimming took 0 bases from V and 7 from J, leaving 5 bases between them. CDR3 length equals 11 residues. The CDR3 region has the DNA TGTGCCAGCAGCTTGGGCGGGGAGCAGTACTTC. As protein: CASSLGGEQYF.

V usage is TRBV30 and J usage is TRBJ1-2, with no clear D. The CDR3 spans 16 residues. Between the trimmed V and J ends, which lost 3 bases and 3 bases, there was a span of 20 bases. Germline V gene sequence: CDR1 GTSNPN, CDR2 SVGIG (reference sequence). In DNA form, the CDR3 reads TGTGCCTGGAGCCCTCTGCGTCCCGGGCGGGACTATGGCTACACCTTC. It translates to CAWSPLRPGRDYGYTF.